This is a list of T cell receptor beta chains from one sample in a study of T cells in Graves' hyperthyroidism and ophthalmopathy. One entry per CDR3 protein, called by TCRdb with MiXCR from the multiplex PCR reads. The data show 600,000 or so distinct CDR3 sequences, around 15% seen once. The sequencing input was blood. The receptors derive from a woman in her thirties with Graves' hyperthyroidism. Each CDR3 is given with its conserved first and last residue. The D gene is left open where the match is weak. Size tells how often a clone was seen (once, few, many) or the class of an expanded clone, and some rows leave it out.

d_call j_call clone_size v_call cdr3_aa cdr3_nt
. TRBJ2-5 many TRBV7-9 CASSWDLMETQYF TGTGCCAGCAGCTGGGACCTCATGGAGACCCAGTACTTC
. TRBJ2-5 . TRBV6-2/TRBV6-3 CATSIEGEETQYF TGTGCCACCTCGATAGAGGGAGAGGAGACCCAGTACTTC
. TRBJ2-7 many TRBV2 CASSGEAGSYEQYF TGTGCCAGCAGTGGAGAGGCGGGATCCTACGAGCAGTACTTC
. TRBJ2-1 many TRBV12-3/TRBV12-4 CASSLFRGSSYNEQFF TGTGCCAGCAGTTTATTCCGGGGAAGCTCCTACAATGAGCAGTTCTTC
. TRBJ2-7 many TRBV7-2 CASSRQQYEQYF TGTGCCAGCAGCAGACAGCAGTACGAGCAGTACTTC
TRBD2 TRBJ2-1 . TRBV13 CASSFPGLAGGMNEQFF TGTGCCAGCAGCTTCCCGGGACTAGCGGGAGGCATGAATGAGCAGTTCTTC
TRBD1 TRBJ2-2 . TRBV25-1 CASRKPGQGAGGELFF TGTGCCAGCAGGAAACCGGGACAGGGGGCCGGCGGGGAGCTGTTTTTT
. TRBJ2-3 many TRBV20-1 CSARGVGGVFTDTQYF TGCAGTGCTAGAGGGGTTGGGGGAGTCTTCACAGATACGCAGTATTTT
. TRBJ1-1 few TRBV5-4 CASSLESRPWAEAFF TGTGCCAGCAGCTTGGAGTCACGGCCATGGGCTGAAGCTTTCTTT
. TRBJ2-5 few TRBV3-1 CAGSQGMRNPQETQYF TGTGCCGGCAGCCAAGGGATGAGAAACCCACAAGAGACCCAGTACTTC
. TRBJ2-7 many TRBV28 CASPRRRAYEQYF TGTGCCAGCCCCCGGAGACGGGCCTACGAGCAGTACTTC
TRBD2 TRBJ2-1 many TRBV27 CASRVAGAYNEQFF TGTGCCAGCAGAGTAGCGGGAGCCTACAATGAGCAGTTCTTC
TRBD1 TRBJ2-5 many TRBV6-2/TRBV6-3 CASSQGQGQETQYF TGTGCCAGCAGTCAGGGACAGGGGCAAGAGACCCAGTACTTC
TRBD1 TRBJ1-4 . TRBV20-1 CSAKGQHEKLFF TGCAGTGCTAAGGGACAGCACGAAAAACTGTTTTTT